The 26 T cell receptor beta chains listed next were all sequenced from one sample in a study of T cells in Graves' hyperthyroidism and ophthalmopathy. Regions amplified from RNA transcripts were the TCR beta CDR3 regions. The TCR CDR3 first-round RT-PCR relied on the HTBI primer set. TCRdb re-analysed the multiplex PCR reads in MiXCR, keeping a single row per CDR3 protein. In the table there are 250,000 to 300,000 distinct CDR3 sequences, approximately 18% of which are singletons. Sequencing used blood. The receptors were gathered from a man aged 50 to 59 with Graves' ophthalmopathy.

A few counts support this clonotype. The CDR3: CSGQRGPDYEQYF. CDR3 coding DNA: TGCAGTGGCCAAAGGGGGCCGGACTACGAGCAGTACTTC. The chain has TRBV20-1 and TRBJ2-7, with 7 nucleotides matching TRBD1. The CDR3 covers 13 residues. The V and J ends lost 7 bases and 3 bases, in that order; junction bases with no gene match: 9. Germline V CDR1 and CDR2: DFQATT, SNEGSKA (reference sequence).

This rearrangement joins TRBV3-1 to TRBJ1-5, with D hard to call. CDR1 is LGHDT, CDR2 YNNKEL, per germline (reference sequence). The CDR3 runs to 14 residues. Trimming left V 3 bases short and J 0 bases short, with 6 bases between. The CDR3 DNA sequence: TGTGCCAGCAGCCAGTGGAGTAGCAATCAGCCCCAGCATTTT. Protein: CASSQWSSNQPQHF.

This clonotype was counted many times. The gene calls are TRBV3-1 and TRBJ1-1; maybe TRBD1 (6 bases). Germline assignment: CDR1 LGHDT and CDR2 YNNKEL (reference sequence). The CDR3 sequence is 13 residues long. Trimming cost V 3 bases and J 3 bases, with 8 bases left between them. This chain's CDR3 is CASSQRGDTEAFF. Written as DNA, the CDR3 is TGTGCCAGCAGCCAGAGGGGGGACACTGAAGCTTTCTTT.

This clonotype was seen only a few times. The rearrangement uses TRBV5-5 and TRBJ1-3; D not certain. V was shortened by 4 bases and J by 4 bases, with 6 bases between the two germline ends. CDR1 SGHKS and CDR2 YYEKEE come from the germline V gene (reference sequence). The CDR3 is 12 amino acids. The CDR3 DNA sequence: TGTGCCAGCAGCCAGGAAGGAAACACCATATATTTT. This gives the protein CASSQEGNTIYF.

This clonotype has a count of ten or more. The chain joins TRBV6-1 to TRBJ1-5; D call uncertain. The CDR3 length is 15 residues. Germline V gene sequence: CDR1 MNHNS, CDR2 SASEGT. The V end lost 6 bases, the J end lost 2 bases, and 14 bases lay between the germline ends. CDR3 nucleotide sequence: TGTGCCAGCAGAATTTCCGGGTCGGGCAATCAGCCCCAGCATTTT. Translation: CASRISGSGNQPQHF.

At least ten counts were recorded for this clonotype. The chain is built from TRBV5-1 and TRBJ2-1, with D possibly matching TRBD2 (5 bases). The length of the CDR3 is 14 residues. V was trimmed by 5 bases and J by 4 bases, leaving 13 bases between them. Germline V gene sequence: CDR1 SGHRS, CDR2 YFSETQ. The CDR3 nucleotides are TGCGCCAGCAGGGGCCTAGCAGAATACAATGAGCAGTTCTTC. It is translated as CASRGLAEYNEQFF. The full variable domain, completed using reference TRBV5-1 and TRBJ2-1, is KAGVTQTPRYLIKTRGQQVTLSCSPISGHRSVSWYQQTPGQGLQFLFEYFSETQRNKGNFPGRFSGRQFSNSRSEMNVSTLELGDSALYLCASRGLAEYNEQFFGPGTRLTVL.

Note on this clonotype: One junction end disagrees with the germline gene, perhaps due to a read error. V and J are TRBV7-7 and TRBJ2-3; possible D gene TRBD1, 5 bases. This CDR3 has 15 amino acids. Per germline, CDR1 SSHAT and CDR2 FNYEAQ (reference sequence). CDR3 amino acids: CASSLRPGFTDTQYF. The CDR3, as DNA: TGTGCTAGCAGCTTACGGCCAGGGTTCACAGATACGCAGTATTTT.

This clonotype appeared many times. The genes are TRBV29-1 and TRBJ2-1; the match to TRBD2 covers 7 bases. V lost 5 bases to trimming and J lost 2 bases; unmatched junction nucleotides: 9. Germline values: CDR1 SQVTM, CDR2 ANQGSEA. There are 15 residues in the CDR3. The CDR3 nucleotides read TGCAGCGTTCCCCTTAGCGGGTGGACCTACAATGAGCAGTTCTTC. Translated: CSVPLSGWTYNEQFF.

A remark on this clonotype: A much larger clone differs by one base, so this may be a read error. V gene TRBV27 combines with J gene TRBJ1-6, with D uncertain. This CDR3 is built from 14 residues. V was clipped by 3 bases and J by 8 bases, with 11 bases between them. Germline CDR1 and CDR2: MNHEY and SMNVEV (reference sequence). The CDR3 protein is CASSFGTSYSPLHF. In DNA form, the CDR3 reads TGTGCCAGCAGTTTTGGAACTAGTTATTCACCCCTCCACTTT.

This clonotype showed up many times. The CDR3 spells CASSPSGPQETQYF. CDR3 bases: TGTGCCAGCAGCCCGAGCGGGCCCCAAGAGACCCAGTACTTC. The chain couples TRBV11-2 to TRBJ2-5; perhaps TRBD2 as D (6 bases). Per the germline V gene, CDR1 is SGHAT and CDR2 is FQNNGV. The CDR3 has 14 residues. Trimming stripped 5 bases from V and 1 base from J, with 11 bases between.

In DNA form, the CDR3 reads TGTGCCAGCAGCTTTTTGAAGGATGGGACCCAGTACTTC. It encodes CASSFLKDGTQYF. The chain couples TRBV7-2 to TRBJ2-5; D not certain. Per the germline V gene, CDR1 is SGHTA and CDR2 is FQGNSA. The CDR3 spans 13 residues. The V and J ends lost 3 bases and 7 bases respectively, with 12 bases between them.

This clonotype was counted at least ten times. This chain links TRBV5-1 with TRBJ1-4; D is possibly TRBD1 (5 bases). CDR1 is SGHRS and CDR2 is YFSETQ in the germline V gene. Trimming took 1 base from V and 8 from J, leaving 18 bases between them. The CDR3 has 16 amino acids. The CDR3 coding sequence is TGCGCCAGCAGCTTGCCGATCGGTCAGGGCGGCGAAAAACTGTTTTTT. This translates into CASSLPIGQGGEKLFF.

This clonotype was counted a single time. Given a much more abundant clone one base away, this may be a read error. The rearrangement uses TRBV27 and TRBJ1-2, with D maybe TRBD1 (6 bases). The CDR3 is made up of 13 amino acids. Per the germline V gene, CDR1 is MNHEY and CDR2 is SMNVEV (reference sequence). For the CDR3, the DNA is TGTGCCAACAGTCCCAGGGGCGAGGGGGGCTACACCTTC. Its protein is CANSPRGEGGYTF.

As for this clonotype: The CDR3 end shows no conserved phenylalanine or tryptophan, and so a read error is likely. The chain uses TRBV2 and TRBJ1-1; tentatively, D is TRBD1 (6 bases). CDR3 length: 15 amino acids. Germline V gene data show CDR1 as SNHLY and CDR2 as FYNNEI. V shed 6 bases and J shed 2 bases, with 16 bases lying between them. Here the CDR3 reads CASSDRKGGNTEAFL. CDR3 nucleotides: TGTGCCAGCAGCGACCGGAAGGGGGGCAACACTGAAGCTTTCCTT.

CDR3 in DNA: TGCGCCAGCAGACCCGGACTAGCGGGAGGAGGTGTGTACGAGCAGTACTTC. Amino acids: CASRPGLAGGGVYEQYF. V and J are TRBV5-1 and TRBJ2-7, with 14 bases fitting TRBD2. Germline loops: CDR1 SGHRS, CDR2 YFSETQ. V shed 5 bases, J shed 4 bases, and the junction held 11 bases outside the gene matches. The CDR3 spans 17 residues.

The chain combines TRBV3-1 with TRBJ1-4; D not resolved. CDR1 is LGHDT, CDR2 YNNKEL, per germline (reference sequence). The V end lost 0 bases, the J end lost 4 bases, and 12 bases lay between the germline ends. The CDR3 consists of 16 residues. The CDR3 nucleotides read TGTGCCAGCAGCCAAGATGTGGAGGGCCATAATGAAAAACTGTTTTTT. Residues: CASSQDVEGHNEKLFF.

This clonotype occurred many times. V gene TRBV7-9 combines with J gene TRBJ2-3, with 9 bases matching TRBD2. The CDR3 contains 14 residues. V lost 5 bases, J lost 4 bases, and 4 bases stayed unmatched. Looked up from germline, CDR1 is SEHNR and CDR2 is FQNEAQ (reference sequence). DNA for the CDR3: TGTGCCAGCAGCGTGACTAGCGGATCAGATACGCAGTATTTT. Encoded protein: CASSVTSGSDTQYF.

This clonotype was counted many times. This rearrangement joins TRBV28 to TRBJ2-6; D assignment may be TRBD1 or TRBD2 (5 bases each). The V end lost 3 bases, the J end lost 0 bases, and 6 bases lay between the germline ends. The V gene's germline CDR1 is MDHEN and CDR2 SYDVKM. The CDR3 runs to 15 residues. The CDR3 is CASSFGGSGANVLTF. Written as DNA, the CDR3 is TGTGCCAGCAGTTTTGGGGGCTCTGGGGCCAACGTCCTGACTTTC.

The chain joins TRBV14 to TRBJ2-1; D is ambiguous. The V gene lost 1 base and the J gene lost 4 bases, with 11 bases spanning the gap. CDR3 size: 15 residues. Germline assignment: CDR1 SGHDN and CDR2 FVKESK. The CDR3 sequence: CASSQVSAGYNEQFF. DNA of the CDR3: TGTGCCAGCAGCCAAGTAAGCGCAGGTTACAATGAGCAGTTCTTC.

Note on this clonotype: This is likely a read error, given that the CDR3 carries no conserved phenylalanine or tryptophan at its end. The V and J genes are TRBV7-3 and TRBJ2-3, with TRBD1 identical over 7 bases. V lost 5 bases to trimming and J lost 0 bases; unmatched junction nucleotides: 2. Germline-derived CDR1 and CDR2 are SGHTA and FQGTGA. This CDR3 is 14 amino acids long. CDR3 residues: CASSRGQSTDTQYS. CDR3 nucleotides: TGTGCCAGCAGCCGGGGACAGAGCACAGATACGCAGTATTCT.

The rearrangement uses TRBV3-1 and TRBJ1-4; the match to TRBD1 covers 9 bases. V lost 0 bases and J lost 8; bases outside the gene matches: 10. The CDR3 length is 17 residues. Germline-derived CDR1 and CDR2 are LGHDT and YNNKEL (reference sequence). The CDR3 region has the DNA TGTGCCAGCAGCCAAGATCCGGGACAGGGTGTCCGCGAAAAACTGTTTTTT. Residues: CASSQDPGQGVREKLFF.

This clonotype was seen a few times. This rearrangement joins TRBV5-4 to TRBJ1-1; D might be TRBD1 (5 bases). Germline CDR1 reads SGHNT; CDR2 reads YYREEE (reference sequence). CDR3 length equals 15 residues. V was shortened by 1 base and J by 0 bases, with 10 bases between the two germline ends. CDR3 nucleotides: TGTGCCAGCAGCTTGAGGAGACAGATGAACACTGAAGCTTTCTTT. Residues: CASSLRRQMNTEAFF. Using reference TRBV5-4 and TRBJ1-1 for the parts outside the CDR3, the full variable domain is ETGVTQSPTHLIKTRGQQVTLRCSSQSGHNTVSWYQQALGQGPQFIFQYYREEENGRGNFPPRFSGLQFPNYSSELNVNALELDDSALYLCASSLRRQMNTEAFFGQGTRLTVV.

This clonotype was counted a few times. The DNA for the CDR3 is TGTGCCAGTAGTGCATCAGGGGGTAGCTATTCACCCCTCCACTTT. It is translated as CASSASGGSYSPLHF. The chain joins TRBV19 to TRBJ1-6; 7 nucleotides line up with TRBD1. The trim removed 5 bases at V and 8 bases at J, leaving 9 bases unmatched. The germline gives CDR1 LNHDA, CDR2 SQIVND (reference sequence). The length of the CDR3 is 15 residues.

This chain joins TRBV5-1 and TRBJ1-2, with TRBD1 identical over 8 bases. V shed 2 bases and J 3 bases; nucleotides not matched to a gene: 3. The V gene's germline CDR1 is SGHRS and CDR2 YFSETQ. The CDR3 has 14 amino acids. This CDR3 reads CASSFLTGDYGYTF. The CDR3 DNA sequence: TGCGCCAGCAGCTTTCTGACAGGGGACTATGGCTACACCTTC.

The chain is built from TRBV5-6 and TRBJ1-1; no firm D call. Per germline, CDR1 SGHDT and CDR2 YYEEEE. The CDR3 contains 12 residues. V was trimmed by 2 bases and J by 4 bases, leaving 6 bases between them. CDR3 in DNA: TGTGCCAGCAGCTTTTGGAGCACTGAAGCTTTCTTT. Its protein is CASSFWSTEAFF.

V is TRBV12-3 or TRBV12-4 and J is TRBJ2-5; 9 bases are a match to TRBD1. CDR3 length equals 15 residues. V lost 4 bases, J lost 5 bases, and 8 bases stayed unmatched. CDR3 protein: CASSSPGQGSETQYF. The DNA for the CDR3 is TGTGCCAGCAGTTCCCCGGGACAGGGTTCCGAGACCCAGTACTTC.